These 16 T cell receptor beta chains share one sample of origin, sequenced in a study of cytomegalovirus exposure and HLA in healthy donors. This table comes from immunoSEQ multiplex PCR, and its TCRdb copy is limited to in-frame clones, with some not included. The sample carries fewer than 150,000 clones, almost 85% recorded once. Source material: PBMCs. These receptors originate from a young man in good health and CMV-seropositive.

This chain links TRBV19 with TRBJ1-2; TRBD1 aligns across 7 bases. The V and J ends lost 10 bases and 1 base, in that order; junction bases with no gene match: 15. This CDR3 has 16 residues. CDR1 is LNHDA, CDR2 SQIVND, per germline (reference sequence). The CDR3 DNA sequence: TGTGCCACCTCGAAAAATGACGGGACAGTTAACTATGGCTACACCTTC. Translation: CATSKNDGTVNYGYTF. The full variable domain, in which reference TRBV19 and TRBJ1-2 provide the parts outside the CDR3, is DGGITQSPKYLFRKEGQNVTLSCEQNLNHDAMYWYRQDPGQGLRLIYYSQIVNDFQKGDIAEGYSVSREKKESFPLTVTSAQKNPTAFYLCATSKNDGTVNYGYTFGSGTRLTVV.

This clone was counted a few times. The CDR3 DNA sequence: TGCAGCGTTGTACAGGGGACGGGCTACACCTTC. This encodes CSVVQGTGYTF. The rearrangement links TRBV29-1 to TRBJ1-2, with 7 bases fitting TRBD1. The CDR3 extends over 11 amino acids. Trimming at V came to 4 bases and at J to 8 bases, leaving 4 bases not matched to a gene. Germline V lookup: CDR1 SQVTM, CDR2 ANQGSEA.

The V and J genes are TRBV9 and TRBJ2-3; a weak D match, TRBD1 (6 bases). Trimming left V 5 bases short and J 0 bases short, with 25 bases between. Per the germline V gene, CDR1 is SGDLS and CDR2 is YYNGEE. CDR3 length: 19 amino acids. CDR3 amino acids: CASSQSSSWGRVSTDTQYF. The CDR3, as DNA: TGTGCCAGCAGTCAGTCTTCGTCCTGGGGGCGGGTGAGCACAGATACGCAGTATTTT.

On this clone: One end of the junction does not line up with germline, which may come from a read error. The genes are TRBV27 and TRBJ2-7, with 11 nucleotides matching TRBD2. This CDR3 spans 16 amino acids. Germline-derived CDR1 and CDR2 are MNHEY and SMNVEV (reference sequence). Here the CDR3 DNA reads TGTGCCAGCAGTCCCCGGCGGGGACTAGCGGTATACGCGCAGTACTTC. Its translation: CASSPRRGLAVYAQYF.

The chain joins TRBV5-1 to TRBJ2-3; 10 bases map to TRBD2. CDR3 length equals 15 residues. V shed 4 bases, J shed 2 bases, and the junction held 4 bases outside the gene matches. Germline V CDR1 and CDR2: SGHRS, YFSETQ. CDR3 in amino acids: CASSTLAGSTDTQYF. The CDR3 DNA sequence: TGCGCCAGCAGCACACTAGCGGGGTCCACAGATACGCAGTATTTT.

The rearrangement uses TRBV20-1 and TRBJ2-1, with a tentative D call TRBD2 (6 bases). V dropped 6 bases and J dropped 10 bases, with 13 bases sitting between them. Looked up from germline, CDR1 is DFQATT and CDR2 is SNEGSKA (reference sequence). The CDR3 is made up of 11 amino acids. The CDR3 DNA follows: TGCAGTGCCTTCAGTGGGGGGGAGCAGTTCTTC. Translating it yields CSAFSGGEQFF.

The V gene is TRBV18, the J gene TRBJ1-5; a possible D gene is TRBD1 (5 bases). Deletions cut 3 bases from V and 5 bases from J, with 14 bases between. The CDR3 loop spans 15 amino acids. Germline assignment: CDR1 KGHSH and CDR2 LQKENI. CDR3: CASSPSGTGDQPQHF. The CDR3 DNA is TGTGCCAGCTCACCCTCCGGGACGGGAGATCAGCCCCAGCATTTT. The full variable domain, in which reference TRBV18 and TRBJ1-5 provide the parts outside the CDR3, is NAGVMQNPRHLVRRRGQEARLRCSPMKGHSHVYWYRQLPEEGLKFMVYLQKENIIDESGMPKERFSAEFPKEGPSILRIQQVVRGDSAAYFCASSPSGTGDQPQHFGDGTRLSIL.

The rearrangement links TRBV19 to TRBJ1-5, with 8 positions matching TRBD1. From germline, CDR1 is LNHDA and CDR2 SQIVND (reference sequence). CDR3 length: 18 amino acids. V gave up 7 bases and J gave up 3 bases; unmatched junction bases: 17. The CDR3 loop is CASTYSTTSGGSNQPQHF. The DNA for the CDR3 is TGTGCCAGTACCTACTCCACGACCTCAGGGGGCTCCAATCAGCCCCAGCATTTT.

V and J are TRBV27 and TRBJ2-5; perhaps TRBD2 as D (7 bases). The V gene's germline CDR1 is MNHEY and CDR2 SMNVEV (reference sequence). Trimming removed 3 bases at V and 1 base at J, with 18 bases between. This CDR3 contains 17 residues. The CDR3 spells CASSFIGGPSPQETQYF. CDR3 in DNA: TGTGCCAGCAGTTTTATCGGGGGGCCCTCCCCCCAAGAGACCCAGTACTTC.

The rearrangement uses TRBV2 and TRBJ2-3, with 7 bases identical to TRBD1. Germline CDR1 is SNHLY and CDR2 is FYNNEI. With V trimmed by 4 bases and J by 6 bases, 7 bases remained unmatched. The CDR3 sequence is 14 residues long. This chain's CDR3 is CASSANRGEDTQYF. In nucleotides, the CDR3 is TGTGCCAGCAGTGCAAACAGGGGAGAGGATACGCAGTATTTT.

CDR3 residues: CAWSAHSGPTDTQYF. CDR3 coding DNA: TGTGCCTGGAGTGCCCATAGCGGCCCCACAGATACGCAGTATTTT. The chain carries TRBV30 and TRBJ2-3; TRBD2 is a possible D gene (6 bases). The germline gives CDR1 GTSNPN, CDR2 SVGIG (reference sequence). Trimming took off 1 base at V and 2 bases at J, with 13 bases between the two ends. CDR3 length: 15 residues.

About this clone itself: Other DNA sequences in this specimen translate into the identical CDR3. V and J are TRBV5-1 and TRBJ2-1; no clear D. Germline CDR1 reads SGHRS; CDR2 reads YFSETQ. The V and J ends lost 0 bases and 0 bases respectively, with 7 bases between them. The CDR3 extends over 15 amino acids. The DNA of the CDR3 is TGCGCCAGCAGCTTGGGCGGAAGCTCCTACAATGAGCAGTTCTTC. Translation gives CASSLGGSSYNEQFF.

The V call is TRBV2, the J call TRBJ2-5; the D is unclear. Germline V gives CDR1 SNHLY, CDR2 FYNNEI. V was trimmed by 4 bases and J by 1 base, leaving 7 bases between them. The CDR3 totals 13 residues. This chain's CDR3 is CASSGQTQETQYF. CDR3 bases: TGTGCCAGCAGTGGGCAAACCCAAGAGACCCAGTACTTC.

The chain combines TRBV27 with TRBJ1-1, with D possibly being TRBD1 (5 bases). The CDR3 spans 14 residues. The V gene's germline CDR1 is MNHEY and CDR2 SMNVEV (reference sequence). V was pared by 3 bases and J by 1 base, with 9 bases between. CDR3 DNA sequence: TGTGCCAGCAGTTTCGGGACTCCGAACACTGAAGCTTTCTTT. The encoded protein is CASSFGTPNTEAFF.

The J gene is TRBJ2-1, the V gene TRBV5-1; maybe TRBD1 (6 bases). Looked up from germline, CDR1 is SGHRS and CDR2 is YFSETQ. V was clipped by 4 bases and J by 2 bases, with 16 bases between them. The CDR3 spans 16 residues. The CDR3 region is CASSLRQDSPYNEQFF. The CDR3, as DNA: TGCGCCAGCAGCCTAAGACAGGACTCACCCTACAATGAGCAGTTCTTC.

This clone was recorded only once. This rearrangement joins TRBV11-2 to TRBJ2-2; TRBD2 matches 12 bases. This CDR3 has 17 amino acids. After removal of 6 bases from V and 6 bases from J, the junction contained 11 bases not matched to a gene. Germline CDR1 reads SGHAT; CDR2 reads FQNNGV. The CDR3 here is CASSKTATSGRSGELFF. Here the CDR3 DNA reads TGTGCCAGCAGTAAAACGGCCACTAGCGGGAGGTCCGGGGAGCTGTTTTTT.